The 32 T cell receptor beta chains in this list originate from one sample, sequenced in a study of lymphopenia after photon versus proton radiotherapy. Libraries were prepared by immunoSEQ multiplex PCR; TCRdb keeps only in-frame clonotypes and omits some of them. This sample carries tens of thousands of clones, approximately 91% of them seen once, and the ten largest clones take less than 3.5%. This material consisted of peripheral blood, taken from a patient treated with photon-based radiotherapy. All receptors derive from a woman aged 70-85 years with pancreatic cancer.

The rearrangement links TRBV28 to TRBJ2-1; TRBD2 aligns across 10 bases. V dropped 6 bases and J dropped 8; count of bases not matched to a gene: 10. This CDR3 spans 15 amino acids. Germline-derived CDR1 and CDR2 are MDHEN and SYDVKM. CDR3 DNA sequence: TGTGCCAGCAGCCCGCCGGGGACTAGCGCTTATGAGCAGTTCTTC. Translation gives CASSPPGTSAYEQFF.

The V and J genes are TRBV7-9 and TRBJ2-3, with 10 positions matching TRBD2. The length of the CDR3 is 15 residues. Germline CDR1 is SEHNR and CDR2 is FQNEAQ (reference sequence). J was trimmed by 3 bases and V by 5 bases; bases with no gene match: 5. Here the CDR3 reads CASSAASGGTDTQYF. The CDR3 coding sequence is TGTGCCAGCAGCGCGGCTAGCGGGGGAACAGATACGCAGTATTTT. Based on the CDR3 plus reference TRBV7-9 and TRBJ2-3, the full variable domain is DTGVSQNPRHKITKRGQNVTFRCDPISEHNRLYWYRQTLGQGPEFLTYFQNEAQLEKSRLLSDRFSAERPKGSFSTLEIQRTEQGDSAMYLCASSAASGGTDTQYFGPGTRLTVL.

The gene calls are TRBV6-5 and TRBJ1-2; 7 nucleotides line up with TRBD1. The CDR3 is 14 amino acids. The V and J ends lost 8 bases and 8 bases, in that order; junction bases with no gene match: 14. CDR1 is MNHEY, CDR2 SVGAGI, per germline. CDR3 bases: TGTGCCAGCCGAATAACCAGGGGGGGCGGAGGCTACACCTTC. This gives the protein CASRITRGGGGYTF.

The chain joins TRBV2 to TRBJ1-2; 7 bases align to TRBD1. Germline values: CDR1 SNHLY, CDR2 FYNNEI. Losses at the gene ends were 5 bases for V and 12 bases for J; bases not matched to a gene: 9. This CDR3 region has 12 residues. The CDR3 region is CASSYRGVGDTF. DNA of the CDR3: TGTGCCAGCAGTTACAGGGGCGTGGGCGACACCTTC.

V usage is TRBV30 and J usage is TRBJ2-2; D may be TRBD1 (6 bases). CDR3 size: 11 residues. The V gene lost 5 bases and the J gene lost 7 bases, with 8 bases spanning the gap. The V gene's germline CDR1 is GTSNPN and CDR2 SVGIG (reference sequence). DNA for the CDR3: TGTGCCTGGGGGGGCATCGGGGAGCTGTTTTTT. Protein sequence: CAWGGIGELFF.

In this sample, this clone turned up once. The V and J genes are TRBV7-2 and TRBJ2-1; D gene unclear. V lost 1 base to trimming and J lost 8 bases, with 12 bases between them. This CDR3 region has 14 residues. Per the germline V gene, CDR1 is SGHTA and CDR2 is FQGNSA. CDR3 DNA: TGTGCCAGCAGCTTAGGGATAACGTCCGATGAGCAGTTCTTC. As protein: CASSLGITSDEQFF.

The V and J genes are TRBV5-1 and TRBJ2-2; the D gene could be TRBD1 or TRBD2 (5 bases each). V lost 3 bases to trimming and J lost 5 bases, with 14 bases between them. Germline CDR1 and CDR2: SGHRS and YFSETQ. CDR3 length equals 15 residues. The chain's CDR3 is CASSYSGGITGELFF. CDR3 sequence (DNA): TGCGCCAGCAGCTACAGTGGGGGTATTACCGGGGAGCTGTTTTTT.

This clone has just a few counts. The rearrangement links TRBV11-2 to TRBJ2-1, with TRBD2 matching 8 bases. CDR3 length: 19 residues. The germline CDR1 and CDR2 sequences are SGHAT and FQNNGV. Trimming took 0 bases from V and 0 from J; bases not matched to a gene: 10. The CDR3, as DNA: TGTGCCAGCAGCTTAGATCCGAGCCTAGCGGGCCACTCCTACAATGAGCAGTTCTTC. This encodes CASSLDPSLAGHSYNEQFF.

This rearrangement joins TRBV5-1 to TRBJ2-3, with 9 bases lining up with TRBD2. Germline V lookup: CDR1 SGHRS, CDR2 YFSETQ. The junction had 9 bases not matched to a gene; V was cut back by 3 bases and J by 4 bases. The CDR3 contains 16 residues. The CDR3 DNA is TGCGCCAGCAGCTCCACCGGGGCGGGAGGGGCAGATACGCAGTATTTT. Translating gives CASSSTGAGGADTQYF. The whole variable domain, filled in from reference TRBV5-1 and TRBJ2-3, reads KAGVTQTPRYLIKTRGQQVTLSCSPISGHRSVSWYQQTPGQGLQFLFEYFSETQRNKGNFPGRFSGRQFSNSRSEMNVSTLELGDSALYLCASSSTGAGGADTQYFGPGTRLTVL.

The V call is TRBV5-1, the J call TRBJ1-5; D not resolved. Germline assignment: CDR1 SGHRS and CDR2 YFSETQ. The CDR3 is 13 amino acids. Trimming cost V 0 bases and J 3 bases, with 4 bases left between them. CDR3 DNA: TGCGCCAGCAGCTTGGGGATCAATCAGCCCCAGCATTTT. Protein: CASSLGINQPQHF. The full variable domain, completed using reference TRBV5-1 and TRBJ1-5, is KAGVTQTPRYLIKTRGQQVTLSCSPISGHRSVSWYQQTPGQGLQFLFEYFSETQRNKGNFPGRFSGRQFSNSRSEMNVSTLELGDSALYLCASSLGINQPQHFGDGTRLSIL.

The V gene is TRBV1, the J gene TRBJ1-4; TRBD1 is the table's D call and was not checked against the DNA. TRBV1 is annotated as a pseudogene. The length of the CDR3 is 21 residues. As DNA, the CDR3 is TGCACCAGCAGCCAAGACGAATCTCTATGGGACAGGGGTTTACCTAATGAAAAACTGTTTTTT. Amino acids: CTSSQDESLWDRGLPNEKLFF.

The chain links TRBV5-1 to TRBJ2-1; the match to TRBD1 covers 7 bases. The CDR3 is 14 amino acids. The V gene's germline CDR1 is SGHRS and CDR2 YFSETQ. V trimming: 4 bases; J trimming: 5 bases; junction bases outside the gene matches: 6. This CDR3 reads CASSLSGTDNEQFF. As DNA, the CDR3 is TGCGCCAGCAGCCTCTCCGGGACAGACAATGAGCAGTTCTTC.

The chain carries TRBV9 and TRBJ2-3; TRBD2 agrees at 7 bases. CDR1 and CDR2 (germline): SGDLS, YYNGEE. The junction had 4 bases not matched to a gene; V was cut back by 3 bases and J by 0 bases. The length of the CDR3 is 15 residues. CDR3 nucleotides: TGTGCCAGCAGCGCTAGCGGACTGAGCACAGATACGCAGTATTTT. Encoded protein: CASSASGLSTDTQYF. Based on the CDR3 plus reference TRBV9 and TRBJ2-3, the full variable domain is DSGVTQTPKHLITATGQRVTLRCSPRSGDLSVYWYQQSLDQGLQFLIQYYNGEERAKGNILERFSAQQFPDLHSELNLSSLELGDSALYFCASSASGLSTDTQYFGPGTRLTVL.

This rearrangement joins TRBV5-5 to TRBJ2-3; the D call may be TRBD1 or TRBD2 (5 bases each). Trimming cost V 0 bases and J 0 bases, with 11 bases left between them. The germline gives CDR1 SGHKS, CDR2 YYEKEE (reference sequence). CDR3 length: 16 residues. CDR3 coding DNA: TGTGCCAGCAGCTTGGAGGGACGGTCTAGCACAGATACGCAGTATTTT. Translating it yields CASSLEGRSSTDTQYF.

This sequence joins TRBV27 and TRBJ2-3, with TRBD1 as a possible D gene (5 bases). The CDR3 length is 15 residues. CDR1 and CDR2 (germline): MNHEY, SMNVEV (reference sequence). V lost 6 bases to trimming and J lost 1 base, with 14 bases between them. The CDR3 loop reads CASRITGVGTDTQYF. CDR3 bases: TGTGCCAGCAGAATTACAGGTGTTGGCACAGATACGCAGTATTTT.

The chain joins TRBV7-8 to TRBJ2-6, with 12 bases identical to TRBD1. This CDR3 has 22 amino acids. The V gene end was trimmed by 1 base and the J gene end by 3 bases; junction bases not matched to a gene: 16. Germline-derived CDR1 and CDR2 are SGHVS and FQNEAQ. CDR3 sequence (DNA): TGTGCCAGCAGCTTAGTATCGAATACCGGGGGACAGGGGGCTAGTGGGGCCAACGTCCTGACTTTC. Translating gives CASSLVSNTGGQGASGANVLTF.

CDR3 coding DNA: TGCGCCAGCAGTGAGAGGGGATTGGGGCCGAATAATTCACCCCTCCACTTT. Translating gives CASSERGLGPNNSPLHF. This chain links TRBV10-2 with TRBJ1-6; a possible D gene is TRBD1 (5 bases). With 2 bases removed from V and 5 bases from J, the gap between germline ends came to 16 bases. The CDR3 is 17 residues long. Germline CDR1 reads WSHSY; CDR2 reads SAAADI.

The chain combines TRBV7-8 with TRBJ2-3; possible D gene TRBD1, 5 bases. V lost 5 bases, J lost 2 bases, and 14 bases lay in between. Germline V gene data show CDR1 as SGHVS and CDR2 as FQNEAQ. The CDR3 is 15 amino acids. The CDR3 DNA reads as TGTGCCAGCAGCGCTCCGGCAGGGCTCACAGATACGCAGTATTTT. Protein product: CASSAPAGLTDTQYF.

V usage is TRBV16 and J usage is TRBJ2-2; D uncertain. V was cut by 4 bases and J by 1 base, with 7 bases left in between. The CDR3 runs 14 residues. The germline V gene has CDR1 KGHSY and CDR2 FQNENV. The CDR3 DNA sequence: TGTGCCAGCAGCCCCGGACGGAACACCGGGGAGCTGTTTTTT. This encodes CASSPGRNTGELFF.

The chain uses TRBV7-8 and TRBJ2-1, with a weak D call TRBD1 (7 bases). There are 14 residues in the CDR3. The V gene's germline CDR1 is SGHVS and CDR2 FQNEAQ. Trimming took 3 bases from V and 11 from J, leaving 17 bases between them. In DNA form, the CDR3 reads TGTGCCAGCAGCTTGGAGGGACAGCCAATTAAGCAGTTCTTC. This codes for CASSLEGQPIKQFF.

The rearrangement uses TRBV28 and TRBJ1-1; no reliable D call. CDR1 and CDR2 from the germline V gene are MDHEN and SYDVKM. The CDR3 sequence is 11 residues long. The germline V and J ends were trimmed by 4 bases and 8 bases, with 8 bases remaining between them. CDR3 region: CASSSHREAFF. The CDR3 DNA reads as TGTGCCAGCAGTTCGCACAGAGAAGCTTTCTTT.

Turning to this clone: One junction end disagrees with the germline gene, perhaps due to a read error. V gene TRBV7-7 combines with J gene TRBJ2-1; 7 bases are a match to TRBD1. The CDR3 spans 15 residues. Germline loops: CDR1 SSHAT, CDR2 FNYEAQ (reference sequence). CDR3 DNA sequence: TGTGCTAGCAGCTCAGGGCAGGGGGTCTACAATGAGCAGTTCTTC. This gives the protein CASSSGQGVYNEQFF. Looking up the rest from reference TRBV7-7 and TRBJ2-1 gives the full variable domain: GAGVSQSPRYKVTKRGQDVTLRCDPISSHATLYWYQQALGQGPEFLTYFNYEAQPDKSGLPSDRFSAERPEGSISTLTIQRTEQRDSAMYRCASSSGQGVYNEQFFGPGTRLTVL.

The gene calls are TRBV27 and TRBJ2-2, with 8 bases identical to TRBD1. V lost 5 bases and J lost 1; bases outside the gene matches: 3. This CDR3 contains 15 residues. CDR1 and CDR2 from the germline V gene are MNHEY and SMNVEV (reference sequence). The CDR3 reads CASSPDRENTGELFF. CDR3 DNA: TGTGCCAGCAGTCCGGACAGGGAGAACACCGGGGAGCTGTTTTTT.

The chain has TRBV6-5 and TRBJ1-5; no reliable D call. Deletions cut 1 base from V and 4 bases from J, with 5 bases between. The length of the CDR3 is 13 residues. From germline, CDR1 is MNHEY and CDR2 SVGAGI. The CDR3 reads CASSYLGNQPQHF. CDR3 nucleotide sequence: TGTGCCAGCAGTTACTTAGGGAATCAGCCCCAGCATTTT.

The rearrangement uses TRBV28 and TRBJ1-4; possible D gene TRBD1, 5 bases. CDR1 is MDHEN, CDR2 SYDVKM, per germline. With 5 bases removed from V and 8 bases from J, the gap between germline ends came to 21 bases. The CDR3 totals 16 residues. The DNA of the CDR3 is TGTGCCAGCAGTCCCTCCGAGGGGCTGCGTATAGAAAAACTGTTTTTT. Translation: CASSPSEGLRIEKLFF.

The chain recombines TRBV7-6 with TRBJ1-3; the D is unclear. The CDR3 is 15 amino acids. CDR1 and CDR2 (germline): SGHVS, FNYEAQ. Trimming shortened V by 5 bases and J by 0 bases, and 11 bases separated the two germline ends. The CDR3 spells CASSVPGNSGNTIYF. The CDR3 bases are TGTGCCAGCAGCGTTCCGGGTAACTCTGGAAACACCATATATTTT.

CDR3 sequence (DNA): TGTGCCTGGAGTCCAGACTTCTCTGGAAACACCATATATTTT. It yields the protein CAWSPDFSGNTIYF. The rearrangement joins TRBV30 to TRBJ1-3; D unclear. This CDR3 region has 14 residues. Germline assignment: CDR1 GTSNPN and CDR2 SVGIG (reference sequence). Between the trimmed V and J ends, which lost 2 bases and 0 bases, there was a span of 8 bases. Complete variable domain (other parts from reference TRBV30 and TRBJ1-3): SQTIHQWPATLVQPVGSPLSLECTVEGTSNPNLYWYRQAAGRGLQLLFYSVGIGQISSEVPQNLSASRPQDRQFILSSKKLLLSDSGFYLCAWSPDFSGNTIYFGEGSWLTVV.

J is TRBJ2-7 and V is TRBV10-3; 9 bases fit TRBD1. Germline trimming cut 5 bases from V and 2 bases from J; bases unmatched to any gene: 7. From germline, CDR1 is ENHRY and CDR2 SYGVKD. The CDR3 is 15 residues long. This CDR3 is CAISKTGGKAYEQYF. In nucleotides, the CDR3 is TGTGCCATCAGTAAAACAGGGGGCAAAGCCTACGAGCAGTACTTC.

The chain has TRBV6-6 and TRBJ2-3; D is uncertain. Between the trimmed V and J ends, which lost 2 bases and 4 bases, there was a span of 4 bases. The germline V gene encodes CDR1 MNHNY and CDR2 SVGAGI (reference sequence). The CDR3 loop spans 12 amino acids. For the CDR3, the DNA is TGTGCCAGCAGTTACGAGGCAGATACGCAGTATTTT. This gives the protein CASSYEADTQYF.

This chain connects TRBV11-2 to TRBJ2-4, with 11 nucleotides matching TRBD1. V dropped 2 bases and J dropped 8; count of bases not matched to a gene: 11. Germline V CDR1 and CDR2: SGHAT, FQNNGV. This CDR3 has 17 amino acids. As DNA, the CDR3 is TGTGCCAGCAGCTTACTCACCGGGACAGGGGGGTTCGACATTCAGTACTTC. This translates into CASSLLTGTGGFDIQYF.

V and J are TRBV27 and TRBJ2-2; 8 bases agree with TRBD1. V was clipped by 2 bases and J by 5 bases; unmatched bases: 16. The CDR3 is 19 amino acids. The germline gives CDR1 MNHEY, CDR2 SMNVEV (reference sequence). The CDR3 protein is CASSLPPTSRDRFTGELFF. CDR3 DNA sequence: TGTGCCAGCAGTTTACCCCCAACGTCCAGGGACAGGTTTACCGGGGAGCTGTTTTTT.

J is TRBJ1-6 and V is TRBV27; the D gene is possibly TRBD1 (5 bases). V lost 2 bases and J 5 bases, leaving 7 bases between the germline ends. Germline values: CDR1 MNHEY, CDR2 SMNVEV (reference sequence). The CDR3 is made up of 14 amino acids. For the CDR3, the DNA is TGTGCCAGCAGTTTACGGGGGAATAATTCACCCCTCCACTTT. It specifies CASSLRGNNSPLHF.